A single T cell receptor beta chain is shown here with its context. This entry belongs to a study of blood T cell repertoires in COVID-19. The overall study: Acute and convalescent COVID-19 samples came from the United States, Italy and Spain.

In the authors' workflow: Reference gene primer amplification in the assay estimated nucleated cell counts. The assay was immunoSEQ multiplex PCR, and TCRdb's table has in-frame clones only and misses some. The DNA was the basis for D and trimming; V, J and clone size are from that table. The data show about 250,000 clones, 86% seen once. The V gene's germline CDR1 is SGHTA and CDR2 FQGTGA. Trimming took off 8 bases at V and 6 bases at J, with 9 bases between the two ends. This CDR3 comprises 11 residues. The material sequenced was peripheral blood. V gene TRBV7-3 combines with J gene TRBJ2-3; D is unclear. This TCR was sampled from a woman aged 60-75 years who had recovered from COVID-19. CDR3 nucleotides: TGTGCCAGCGCGCCTGGTGATACGCAGTATTTT. Its protein is CASAPGDTQYF.